Shown below are 28 T cell receptor beta chains from a single sample sequenced in a study of post-analysis software for immune sequencing data. Their antigens are not known. General study points: A few TRBV segments (TRBV5-6, TRBV5-1 and TRBV20-1 among them) occurred more frequently in patients than in controls.

TCR beta cDNA libraries included unique molecular identifiers. From the PCR reads, TCRdb called clonotypes with MiXCR, one entry per CDR3 protein. This sample carries approximately 660,000 distinct CDR3 sequences, 55% to 60% of them seen once, and the ten largest clones take about 11%. Sequenced input: blood. These receptors all come from a girl aged 2 to 9 with multiple sclerosis.

About this clonotype: Germline and junction disagree at one end, which may indicate a read error. The rearrangement links TRBV7-9 to TRBJ2-1, with 8 bases aligning to TRBD1. This CDR3 region has 14 residues. The germline gives CDR1 SEHNR, CDR2 FQNEAQ (reference sequence). CDR3 nucleotides: TGTTCCAGCAGCCCCGCGGACAGGGTCTATGAGCAGTTCTTC. This encodes CSSSPADRVYEQFF.

This sequence joins TRBV20-1 and TRBJ1-1, with a weak D call TRBD1 (6 bases). Germline CDR1 and CDR2: DFQATT and SNEGSKA (reference sequence). V was pared by 6 bases and J by 0 bases, with 11 bases between. The CDR3 is made up of 13 amino acids. In DNA, the CDR3 is TGCAGTGCAAAGGGGGGGGTGAACACTGAAGCTTTCTTT. The encoded protein is CSAKGGVNTEAFF.

The sample holds a few counts of this clonotype. Germline is not matched at one junction end, which may reflect a read error. The rearrangement joins TRBV7-7 to TRBJ2-1; possible D gene TRBD2, 6 bases. Per the germline V gene, CDR1 is SSHAT and CDR2 is FNYEAQ (reference sequence). This CDR3 region has 14 residues. In DNA, the CDR3 is TGTGCTAGCAGCTCCCGACTAGGTGGGAATGAGCAGTTCTTC. This sequence encodes CASSSRLGGNEQFF.

This chain joins TRBV7-9 and TRBJ2-1; possible D gene TRBD2, 6 bases. V shed 1 base and J shed 8 bases, with 15 bases lying between them. The CDR3 covers 15 residues. The germline V gene has CDR1 SEHNR and CDR2 FQNEAQ (reference sequence). The CDR3 bases are TGTGCCAGCAGCTTAGGTGGGGGGTCGGGCGATGAGCAGTTCTTC. It encodes CASSLGGGSGDEQFF.

The chain links TRBV10-3 to TRBJ2-2; D is perhaps TRBD2 (5 bases). CDR3 length equals 17 residues. Germline assignment: CDR1 ENHRY and CDR2 SYGVKD. Trimming took 7 bases from V and 0 from J, leaving 18 bases between them. The DNA of the CDR3 is TGTGCCATCACCAGGACTGAGTTTGAATCGAACACCGGGGAGCTGTTTTTT. Translated, it gives CAITRTEFESNTGELFF.

This clonotype was detected once. The rearrangement uses TRBV7-8 and TRBJ2-3, with 12 bases that match TRBD2. The CDR3 is 18 residues long. The V gene's germline CDR1 is SGHVS and CDR2 FQNEAQ. Germline trimming cut 5 bases from V and 0 bases from J; bases unmatched to any gene: 9. The CDR3 DNA reads TGTGCCAGCAGCCCCCGCCGGGGGACTAGCGGGAGCACAGATACGCAGTATTTT. Protein product: CASSPRRGTSGSTDTQYF.

The genes are TRBV5-1 and TRBJ1-5, with D unresolved. Germline lookup yields CDR1 SGHRS and CDR2 YFSETQ. CDR3 length equals 13 residues. Deletions cut 2 bases from V and 11 bases from J, with 14 bases between. The CDR3 spells CASSFDRAGAQHF. In DNA, the CDR3 is TGCGCCAGCAGCTTCGACCGGGCGGGCGCCCAGCATTTT.

This clonotype was seen a handful of times. The CDR3 sequence: CASSVGRGLTEAFF. The CDR3 bases are TGTGCCAGCAGCGTAGGAAGGGGGCTGACTGAAGCTTTCTTT. This chain connects TRBV9 to TRBJ1-1, with 7 bases fitting TRBD1. Trimming cost V 0 bases and J 5 bases; bases outside gene matches: 4. The CDR3 runs 14 residues. Germline V gene data show CDR1 as SGDLS and CDR2 as YYNGEE.

This chain uses TRBV29-1 with TRBJ2-3; TRBD1 is a possible D gene (6 bases). The CDR3 is 11 amino acids. V dropped 7 bases and J dropped 5 bases, with 10 bases sitting between them. The germline CDR1 and CDR2 sequences are SQVTM and ANQGSEA. CDR3 in amino acids: CSGRGGDTQYF. CDR3 nucleotides: TGCAGCGGACGAGGGGGAGATACGCAGTATTTT.

The chain joins TRBV29-1 to TRBJ1-2; no clear D gene. This CDR3 region has 12 residues. Germline assignment: CDR1 SQVTM and CDR2 ANQGSEA. The V end lost 4 bases, the J end lost 4 bases, and 10 bases lay between the germline ends. The CDR3 protein is CSVGDTGYGYTF. The CDR3 coding sequence is TGCAGCGTTGGAGACACGGGCTATGGCTACACCTTC.

The rearrangement joins TRBV15 to TRBJ2-1, with D possibly TRBD1 on 6 matching bases. The CDR3 covers 14 residues. The V end was cut by 8 bases, the J end by 3 bases, with 14 bases between. The germline CDR1 and CDR2 sequences are LNHNV and YYDKDF (reference sequence). CDR3 DNA: TGTGCCACCGGACGGGACAAAGTCTACAATGAGCAGTTCTTC. Translating it yields CATGRDKVYNEQFF.

This clonotype showed up just a few times. The chain carries TRBV7-3 and TRBJ2-1; 7 bases are a match to TRBD2. This CDR3 contains 16 residues. V was pared by 0 bases and J by 1 base, with 3 bases of the junction left unmatched. Germline loops: CDR1 SGHTA, CDR2 FQGTGA. The CDR3 coding sequence is TGTGCCAGCAGCTTAACGGGGGGAGGGTCCTACAATGAGCAGTTCTTC. Translation: CASSLTGGGSYNEQFF.

The V call is TRBV12-3 or TRBV12-4, the J call TRBJ1-1; weak D call: TRBD1 (5 bases). This CDR3 comprises 16 residues. The V gene lost 3 bases and the J gene lost 0 bases, with 14 bases spanning the gap. The CDR3 DNA follows: TGTGCCAGCAGTTTCATGGCAGGGATGGTGAACACTGAAGCTTTCTTT. This gives the protein CASSFMAGMVNTEAFF.

The rearrangement uses TRBV28 and TRBJ2-7; 10 bases are shared with TRBD1. Germline CDR1 MDHEN, CDR2 SYDVKM. The trim removed 4 bases at V and 3 bases at J, leaving 6 bases unmatched. The CDR3 covers 15 residues. The CDR3 DNA follows: TGTGCCAGCAGTTCGACAGGGGGCGTCGACTACGAGCAGTACTTC. Its translation is CASSSTGGVDYEQYF.

CDR3 protein: CASSYVTFQETQYF. In nucleotides, the CDR3 is TGTGCCAGCAGTTACGTGACTTTCCAAGAGACCCAGTACTTC. The chain joins TRBV6-2 or TRBV6-3 to TRBJ2-5, with D uncertain. V shed 2 bases and J shed 1 base, with 8 bases lying between them. This CDR3 region has 14 residues. The V gene's germline CDR1 is MNHEY and CDR2 SVGEGT.

This sequence joins TRBV7-2 and TRBJ2-5; 10 bases are a match to TRBD1. The DNA end lines up better with TRBJ2-7; the J call may be wrong. The CDR3 is 14 amino acids. The germline gives CDR1 SGHTA, CDR2 FQGNSA. Here the CDR3 reads CASSKDRGNYEQYF. The DNA of the CDR3 is TGTGCCAGCAGCAAGGACAGGGGGAACTACGAGCAGTACTTC.

V usage is TRBV12-3 or TRBV12-4 and J usage is TRBJ1-2; the D is unclear. The CDR3 is made up of 14 amino acids. Trimming removed 6 bases from V and 4 bases from J, with 15 bases in between. This CDR3 reads CASRKGEVGYGYTF. The DNA of the CDR3 is TGTGCCAGCAGAAAGGGCGAAGTGGGCTATGGCTACACCTTC.

The V call is TRBV11-2, the J call TRBJ2-1; D might be TRBD1 (5 bases). Germline CDR1 and CDR2: SGHAT and FQNNGV. The CDR3 totals 14 residues. The germline V and J ends were trimmed by 7 bases and 5 bases, with 15 bases remaining between them. CDR3 coding DNA: TGTGCCAGCACCCAGGGTCCAGGGAACAATGAGCAGTTCTTC. This encodes CASTQGPGNNEQFF.

CDR3 region: CASRVQGMDGYTF. CDR3 bases: TGTGCCAGCAGGGTACAGGGAATGGATGGCTACACCTTC. V usage is TRBV6-2 or TRBV6-3 and J usage is TRBJ1-2; D possibly corresponds to TRBD1 (6 bases). The CDR3 has 13 amino acids. Trimming took off 6 bases at V and 6 bases at J, with 14 bases between the two ends. The germline V gene encodes CDR1 MNHEY and CDR2 SVGEGT.

The V gene is TRBV20-1, the J gene TRBJ1-6, with unresolved D. V lost 2 bases to trimming and J lost 9 bases, with 11 bases between them. The CDR3 runs 13 residues. The germline CDR1 and CDR2 sequences are DFQATT and SNEGSKA (reference sequence). CDR3: CSARPGAGSPLHF. CDR3 in DNA: TGCAGTGCTAGACCGGGAGCGGGTTCACCCCTCCACTTT.

The chain has TRBV15 and TRBJ2-7, with D tentatively TRBD1 (5 bases). This CDR3 has 13 amino acids. Germline loops: CDR1 LNHNV, CDR2 YYDKDF (reference sequence). V dropped 3 bases and J dropped 4 bases, with 10 bases sitting between them. CDR3 nucleotide sequence: TGTGCCACCAGCAGGGGGCCTACTTACGAGCAGTACTTC. This encodes CATSRGPTYEQYF.

This clonotype was seen more than once but under ten times. The chain links TRBV12-3 or TRBV12-4 to TRBJ2-1; 9 nucleotides agree with TRBD2. The ends lost 3 bases at V and 8 bases at J; junction bases unmatched: 8. The CDR3 covers 15 residues. CDR3 DNA sequence: TGTGCCAGCAGTTTCTCGCGGGAGGGCTTTTATGAGCAGTTCTTC. This sequence encodes CASSFSREGFYEQFF.

This clonotype was picked up many times. The genes are TRBV5-5 and TRBJ1-1, with a tentative D call TRBD1 (6 bases). The CDR3 extends over 16 amino acids. Germline CDR1 and CDR2: SGHKS and YYEKEE (reference sequence). Trimming removed 2 bases at V and 0 bases at J, with 14 bases between. In DNA, the CDR3 is TGTGCCAGCAGCTTATGGGGGGGCGGGTTGAACACTGAAGCTTTCTTT. It yields the protein CASSLWGGGLNTEAFF.

The V gene is TRBV14, the J gene TRBJ2-5; D is possibly TRBD2 (5 bases). Trimming took 0 bases from V and 4 from J, leaving 15 bases between them. The CDR3 loop spans 16 amino acids. Germline loops: CDR1 SGHDN, CDR2 FVKESK. The CDR3 loop is CASSQDSAPVAETQYF. The CDR3 DNA reads as TGTGCCAGCAGCCAAGATAGCGCACCCGTCGCAGAGACCCAGTACTTC.

The rearrangement joins TRBV12-3 or TRBV12-4 to TRBJ1-2, with D perhaps matching TRBD1 (5 bases). V shed 6 bases and J shed 8 bases, with 22 bases lying between them. The CDR3 loop spans 15 amino acids. Written as DNA, the CDR3 is TGTGCCAGCAGGGATCTAGGGCACGGCCGGGGGGGCTACACCTTC. Translation gives CASRDLGHGRGGYTF.

The chain couples TRBV5-1 to TRBJ2-3, with 7 positions matching TRBD2. Germline lookup yields CDR1 SGHRS and CDR2 YFSETQ. The CDR3 extends over 18 amino acids. Trimming at V came to 0 bases and at J to 0 bases, leaving 10 bases not matched to a gene. The chain's CDR3 is CASSLGASGYTSTDTQYF. CDR3 bases: TGCGCCAGCAGCTTGGGAGCTAGCGGCTACACTAGCACAGATACGCAGTATTTT.

This chain joins TRBV6-6 and TRBJ1-1; D not certain. V gave up 6 bases and J gave up 0 bases, with 5 bases separating them. The CDR3 has 12 amino acids. Germline CDR1 MNHNY, CDR2 SVGAGI (reference sequence). The CDR3 sequence: CASRTVNTEAFF. CDR3 DNA sequence: TGTGCCAGCAGAACAGTGAACACTGAAGCTTTCTTT.

This sequence joins TRBV15 and TRBJ2-5; D call uncertain. Trimming took 1 base from V and 4 from J, leaving 13 bases between them. The germline V gene has CDR1 LNHNV and CDR2 YYDKDF (reference sequence). The CDR3 contains 15 residues. The CDR3 region is CATSRAPLSTETQYF. Here the CDR3 DNA reads TGTGCCACCAGCAGAGCCCCATTGTCCACAGAGACCCAGTACTTC.